This T cell receptor beta chain was obtained from a study of shared clonotypes between healthy human individuals. Study information: Donors were a couple of women and a few men aged 18 to 49. Researchers assigned three CD4 naive, three CD4 memory, two CD8 naive and one CD8 memory plate to each donor. Study-wide points: Relative to clonotypes present in all four donors, those not shared had lower generation probabilities.

Worth noting for this clone: Its specificity is not known.

Trimming cost V 2 bases and J 0 bases, with 7 bases left between them. The germline gives CDR1 KGHSY, CDR2 FQNENV. This CDR3 comprises 15 residues. Caucasian adults living in Nashville, Tennessee, provided all samples. Sequenced by immunoSEQ multiplex PCR; TCRdb stores in-frame clones only, minus some. Of 180,000 or so clones listed, over 85% are singletons. The gene calls are TRBV16 and TRBJ1-4, with D hard to call. Sequences were obtained from naive CD4+ T cells sorted from blood. As for subset: CD45RA+ positively selected. This clonotype was obtained from a woman aged 25-40 years in good health. The CDR3 region has the DNA TGTGCCAGCAGCCAACGCAGAGCAACTAATGAAAAACTGTTTTTT. Protein sequence: CASSQRRATNEKLFF. The whole variable domain, filled in from reference TRBV16 and TRBJ1-4, reads GEEVAQTPKHLVRGEGQKAKLYCAPIKGHSYVFWYQQVLKNEFKFLISFQNENVFDETGMPKERFSAKCLPNSPCSLEIQATKLEDSAVYFCASSQRRATNEKLFFGSGTQLSVL.